This T cell receptor (beta chain) was captured by sequencing in a study of OX40 agonist ivuxolimab in advanced cancers. Background on the study: At 65% to 85% male, the cohort had a mean age of approximately 60 years, ranging from roughly 20 to 90. There were three patients with partial responses, one having hepatocellular carcinoma and two cutaneous melanoma. Findings and limits, study-wide: Normalized T-cell clonal expansion was also low in a subset of nonresponders. More expanded clones were found, on average, in CD8+ than in CD4+ T cells.

Comments on this clone: Antigen: not known.

CDR3 length: 13 amino acids. The germline V gene encodes CDR1 MNHEY and CDR2 SMNVEV (reference sequence). With V trimmed by 5 bases and J by 3 bases, 2 bases remained unmatched. The assay was immunoSEQ multiplex PCR, and TCRdb's table has in-frame clones only and misses some. The sample contains 150,000 to 190,000 clones, 90% to 95% of which appear only once. Material: CD4+ or CD8+ T cells sorted from blood, obtained in a trial of the OX40 agonist ivuxolimab. V usage is TRBV27 and J usage is TRBJ2-7; 9 bases align to TRBD2. The clonotype originates from an adult with an advanced solid tumor such as melanoma, head and neck, liver or kidney cancer. The CDR3 DNA is TGTGCCAGCAGTCTGACTAGCGGCTACGAGCAGTACTTC. Translated: CASSLTSGYEQYF.